This paragraph reports one T cell receptor (beta chain). Its antigen is still unknown. The study ran its PCR with 60 Vbeta and 13 Jbeta primers. Clones were sequenced by immunoSEQ multiplex PCR, and TCRdb holds only the in-frame ones, with some missing. The table lists about 130,000 clones, around 78% of them singletons. The sample is drawn from a study of cytomegalovirus exposure and HLA in healthy donors. Whole-study findings and limits: Presence/absence analyses rested on an assumption that sequencing depth was roughly uniform across donors. Sequence variants that were highly shared formed a cluster that was likely a sequencing artifact.

Sample: PBMCs. This sequence was found in a woman in her fifties or sixties in good health and CMV-seronegative.

For the CDR3, the DNA is TGTGCCAGCAGTCGTACTTACAATGAGCAGTTCTTC. Residues: CASSRTYNEQFF. The chain recombines TRBV6-5 with TRBJ2-1, with no clear D. V shed 5 bases and J shed 4 bases, with 6 bases lying between them. CDR1 and CDR2 (germline): MNHEY, SVGAGI. The CDR3 has 12 amino acids.